Each of the 32 T cell receptor beta chains below was sequenced from the same sample in a study of control samples from healthy donors and cancer patients. Generated by immunoSEQ multiplex PCR, the TCRdb table keeps only in-frame clones and is missing some. The sample lists around 120,000 clones; approximately 94% were seen once. Sequenced material: blood. The receptors were gathered from a man aged 25-45 years in good health.

This chain connects TRBV6-2 or TRBV6-3 to TRBJ2-1; D unresolved. V gave up 0 bases and J gave up 13 bases, with 7 bases separating them. CDR3 length: 11 amino acids. The germline V gene has CDR1 MNHEY and CDR2 SVGEGT. The CDR3 DNA follows: TGTGCCAGCAGTTACTCGGGAATTCAGTTCTTC. Translated, it gives CASSYSGIQFF.

V usage is TRBV6-6 and J usage is TRBJ2-7; a weak D match, TRBD1 (5 bases). CDR1 MNHNY and CDR2 SVGAGI come from the germline V gene (reference sequence). The ends were cut back, 8 bases at V and 2 bases at J, with 13 bases in the middle. The CDR3 runs to 13 residues. This CDR3 is CASQRQLTYEQYF. Written as DNA, the CDR3 is TGTGCCAGCCAGAGACAGTTAACCTACGAGCAGTACTTC.

The rearrangement uses TRBV7-2 and TRBJ2-2; the D call may be TRBD1 or TRBD2 (5 bases each). The CDR3 has 16 amino acids. Germline V gives CDR1 SGHTA, CDR2 FQGNSA. The V and J ends lost 2 bases and 6 bases respectively, with 16 bases between them. CDR3 loop: CASSLFQGRESGELFF. The CDR3 DNA reads as TGTGCCAGCAGCTTATTTCAGGGTCGGGAATCCGGGGAGCTGTTTTTT.

V gene TRBV6-5 combines with J gene TRBJ1-6; the D is unclear. V was pared by 11 bases and J by 5 bases, with 13 bases between. The CDR3 length is 13 residues. Germline CDR1 is MNHEY and CDR2 is SVGAGI. CDR3 nucleotides: TGTGCCTGTGAATACGTGAATAATTCACCCCTCCACTTT. Translated, it gives CACEYVNNSPLHF.

The V call is TRBV4-1, the J call TRBJ2-7; D remains ambiguous. V shed 0 bases and J shed 1 base, with 16 bases lying between them. The germline V gene has CDR1 MGHRA and CDR2 YSYEKL. The length of the CDR3 is 17 residues. CDR3 region: CASSQDSRPSISYEQYF. The CDR3 coding sequence is TGCGCCAGCAGCCAAGATTCCCGGCCATCGATATCCTACGAGCAGTACTTC.

The rearrangement links TRBV7-9 to TRBJ1-4; unclear D gene. CDR3 length: 12 amino acids. Trimming took 4 bases from V and 8 from J, leaving 8 bases between them. Germline V lookup: CDR1 SEHNR, CDR2 FQNEAQ (reference sequence). In nucleotides, the CDR3 is TGTGCCAGCAGCTCCCAAGGGGAAAAACTGTTTTTT. Translated, it gives CASSSQGEKLFF. The complete variable domain, with remaining parts taken from reference TRBV7-9 and TRBJ1-4, reads DTGVSQNPRHKITKRGQNVTFRCDPISEHNRLYWYRQTLGQGPEFLTYFQNEAQLEKSRLLSDRFSAERPKGSFSTLEIQRTEQGDSAMYLCASSSQGEKLFFGSGTQLSVL.

This clone was observed once. The chain uses TRBV5-8 and TRBJ1-2, with D uncertain. Germline CDR1 reads SGHTS; CDR2 reads YDEGEE. V dropped 4 bases and J dropped 0 bases, with 13 bases sitting between them. This CDR3 is built from 15 residues. In DNA form, the CDR3 reads TGTGCCAGCAGCCCGTTCTGGGGAGCTAACTATGGCTACACCTTC. Protein product: CASSPFWGANYGYTF.

The genes are TRBV27 and TRBJ1-4; D unclear. Trimming left V 1 base short and J 4 bases short, with 13 bases between. The germline CDR1 and CDR2 sequences are MNHEY and SMNVEV (reference sequence). The CDR3 has 16 amino acids. In DNA, the CDR3 is TGTGCCAGCAGTTTATACCGACCGCCCAGTAATGAAAAACTGTTTTTT. It encodes CASSLYRPPSNEKLFF.

V is TRBV4-1 and J is TRBJ2-5; 8 bases fit TRBD1. J was trimmed by 2 bases and V by 4 bases; bases with no gene match: 3. CDR1 is MGHRA, CDR2 YSYEKL, per germline. CDR3 size: 14 residues. The CDR3 here is CASSRDRGQETQYF. CDR3 nucleotide sequence: TGCGCCAGCAGCCGAGACAGGGGACAAGAGACCCAGTACTTC.

The gene calls are TRBV30 and TRBJ1-3; the D is unclear. V was cut by 0 bases and J by 4 bases, with 10 bases left in between. CDR3 length: 14 amino acids. Germline V gene data show CDR1 as GTSNPN and CDR2 as SVGIG (reference sequence). The CDR3 nucleotides read TGTGCCTGGAGTGTCAGGCGTTCGGGAAACACCATATATTTT. This sequence encodes CAWSVRRSGNTIYF. The variable domain in full, completed from reference TRBV30 and TRBJ1-3, reads SQTIHQWPATLVQPVGSPLSLECTVEGTSNPNLYWYRQAAGRGLQLLFYSVGIGQISSEVPQNLSASRPQDRQFILSSKKLLLSDSGFYLCAWSVRRSGNTIYFGEGSWLTVV.

This clone came up once. The chain carries TRBV4-1 and TRBJ2-3; tentatively, D is TRBD2 (6 bases). The CDR3 extends over 15 amino acids. The V gene's germline CDR1 is MGHRA and CDR2 YSYEKL. V lost 3 bases and J lost 1, with 11 bases in between. The CDR3 DNA reads TGCGCCAGCAGCCACCCCCCGGGGGGCACAGATACGCAGTATTTT. It codes for CASSHPPGGTDTQYF.

The DNA for the CDR3 is TGCGCCAGCAGCCAAGTTAGCGGGGGGTCCCACGAGCAGTACTTC. Residues: CASSQVSGGSHEQYF. The chain links TRBV4-1 to TRBJ2-7, with 10 bases identical to TRBD2. The CDR3 length is 15 residues. Germline CDR1 MGHRA, CDR2 YSYEKL. V was pared by 1 base and J by 5 bases, with 5 bases of the junction left unmatched.

The chain couples TRBV7-9 to TRBJ2-4; D is unclear. Trimming left V 0 bases short and J 5 bases short, with 8 bases between. Germline CDR1 reads SEHNR; CDR2 reads FQNEAQ (reference sequence). The CDR3 loop spans 14 amino acids. The chain's CDR3 is CASSLAGSENIQYF. The CDR3 DNA sequence: TGTGCCAGCAGCTTAGCAGGAAGCGAAAACATTCAGTACTTC.

The chain is built from TRBV5-1 and TRBJ2-7; 8 nucleotides align to TRBD1. This CDR3 spans 13 amino acids. The germline V gene encodes CDR1 SGHRS and CDR2 YFSETQ. V dropped 2 bases and J dropped 3; count of bases not matched to a gene: 1. CDR3 nucleotides: TGCGCCAGCAGCTTCGGGACAGGCTACGAGCAGTACTTC. Its protein product is CASSFGTGYEQYF.

The rearrangement uses TRBV15 and TRBJ1-5, with TRBD1 matching over 7 bases. The CDR3 has 16 residues. Losses at the gene ends were 0 bases for V and 2 bases for J; bases not matched to a gene: 4. The germline V gene has CDR1 LNHNV and CDR2 YYDKDF (reference sequence). The CDR3 nucleotides are TGTGCCACCAGCAGAGATCGACAGGGTGGCAATCAGCCCCAGCATTTT. Amino acid sequence: CATSRDRQGGNQPQHF. The entire variable domain, with the rest obtained from reference TRBV15 and TRBJ1-5, is as follows: DAMVIQNPRYQVTQFGKPVTLSCSQTLNHNVMYWYQQKSSQAPKLLFHYYDKDFNNEADTPDNFQSRRPNTSFCFLDIRSPGLGDTAMYLCATSRDRQGGNQPQHFGDGTRLSIL.

J is TRBJ2-7 and V is TRBV7-3; perhaps TRBD2 as D (5 bases). The V end was cut by 4 bases, the J end by 1 base, with 14 bases between. The CDR3 spans 15 residues. Germline V gene sequence: CDR1 SGHTA, CDR2 FQGTGA. The chain's CDR3 is CASSSLVWTSYEQYF. In nucleotides, the CDR3 is TGTGCCAGCAGCTCCCTAGTATGGACTTCCTACGAGCAGTACTTC.

V is TRBV5-4 and J is TRBJ2-3, with D perhaps matching TRBD1 (6 bases). The CDR3 loop spans 17 amino acids. In germline, CDR1 is SGHNT, CDR2 YYREEE (reference sequence). Trimming cost V 3 bases and J 1 base, with 18 bases left between them. The CDR3 DNA is TGTGCCAGCAGCTCAATCCCCACAGGGAGCGGCACAGATACGCAGTATTTT. Protein product: CASSSIPTGSGTDTQYF.

The chain uses TRBV5-6 and TRBJ2-7; D is undetermined. V was pared by 0 bases and J by 2 bases, with 6 bases between. The CDR3 totals 13 residues. CDR1 and CDR2 (germline): SGHDT, YYEEEE. The CDR3 region is CASSLAGTYEQYF. Written as DNA, the CDR3 is TGTGCCAGCAGCTTGGCCGGTACCTACGAGCAGTACTTC.

This clone has only one observation. The V call is TRBV7-2, the J call TRBJ1-1; TRBD1 aligns across 9 bases. The junction had 6 bases not matched to a gene; V was cut back by 2 bases and J by 2 bases. Germline V gene data show CDR1 as SGHTA and CDR2 as FQGNSA. There are 16 residues in the CDR3. The CDR3 DNA sequence: TGTGCCAGCAGCTTACCGAGGGACAGGGCTAACACTGAAGCTTTCTTT. It specifies CASSLPRDRANTEAFF.

The rearrangement links TRBV6-1 to TRBJ1-3, with no clear D. Germline V CDR1 and CDR2: MNHNS, SASEGT. CDR3 length: 15 residues. With 0 bases removed from V and 3 bases from J, the gap between germline ends came to 9 bases. The CDR3 DNA is TGTGCCAGCAGTGAAGCAACATTGGGTGGAAACACCATATATTTT. Its translation: CASSEATLGGNTIYF.

V is TRBV15 and J is TRBJ2-7, with TRBD2 matching 10 bases. The junction had 5 bases not matched to a gene; V was cut back by 5 bases and J by 4 bases. This CDR3 is 14 amino acids long. The germline V gene encodes CDR1 LNHNV and CDR2 YYDKDF (reference sequence). The CDR3 DNA reads TGTGCCACCAGCGTTCGACTAGCGGGTTACGAGCAGTACTTC. Translation: CATSVRLAGYEQYF.

This clone was seen just once. The same CDR3 is also encoded by other DNA sequences in this sample. V usage is TRBV27 and J usage is TRBJ1-1, with no clear D. Germline V lookup: CDR1 MNHEY, CDR2 SMNVEV (reference sequence). CDR3 length: 14 residues. Trimming stripped 0 bases from V and 1 base from J, with 6 bases between. CDR3 bases: TGTGCCAGCAGTTTATCCGCCGGGAACACTGAAGCTTTCTTT. Its translation is CASSLSAGNTEAFF.

The V gene is TRBV28, the J gene TRBJ1-4; no reliable D call. Germline CDR1 is MDHEN and CDR2 is SYDVKM. Trimming removed 3 bases at V and 7 bases at J, with 12 bases between. The CDR3 covers 14 residues. CDR3 protein: CASSLFRGSEKLFF. Written as DNA, the CDR3 is TGTGCCAGCAGTTTGTTCCGGGGAAGTGAAAAACTGTTTTTT.

This chain links TRBV7-2 with TRBJ1-5; TRBD1 is a possible D gene (6 bases). CDR1 SGHTA and CDR2 FQGNSA come from the germline V gene. This CDR3 is 15 amino acids long. V was trimmed by 4 bases and J by 7 bases, leaving 17 bases between them. The CDR3 reads CASSSLPGGGQPQHF. In nucleotides, the CDR3 is TGTGCCAGCAGCTCCCTCCCGGGGGGCGGACAGCCCCAGCATTTT.

The CDR3 protein is CAWSTSTLRDTEAFF. The CDR3 DNA sequence: TGTGCCTGGAGCACTTCGACCCTCCGGGACACTGAAGCTTTCTTT. The chain recombines TRBV30 with TRBJ1-1; D is uncertain. The CDR3 is 15 amino acids. CDR1 is GTSNPN, CDR2 SVGIG, per germline (reference sequence). Trimming took off 3 bases at V and 3 bases at J, with 17 bases between the two ends. The entire variable domain, with the rest obtained from reference TRBV30 and TRBJ1-1, is as follows: SQTIHQWPATLVQPVGSPLSLECTVEGTSNPNLYWYRQAAGRGLQLLFYSVGIGQISSEVPQNLSASRPQDRQFILSSKKLLLSDSGFYLCAWSTSTLRDTEAFFGQGTRLTVV.

This sequence joins TRBV3-1 (or the pseudogene TRBV3-2) and TRBJ2-5; 7 nucleotides line up with TRBD2. J gave up 2 bases and V 5 bases, and 8 bases lay outside the gene matches. The CDR3 covers 15 residues. Looked up from germline, CDR1 is LGHDT and CDR2 is YNNKEL (reference sequence). This CDR3 reads CASSGLAGVQETQYF. The DNA for the CDR3 is TGTGCCAGCAGCGGTCTGGCGGGGGTTCAAGAGACCCAGTACTTC.

The CDR3 loop is CASSQDYGDLKPQHF. As DNA, the CDR3 is TGCGCCAGCAGCCAAGATTATGGGGACCTCAAGCCCCAGCATTTT. This chain links TRBV4-1 with TRBJ1-5; D possibly corresponds to TRBD1 (5 bases). CDR1 is MGHRA, CDR2 YSYEKL, per germline. This CDR3 has 15 amino acids. V was pared by 0 bases and J by 8 bases, with 14 bases between.

The V gene is TRBV3-1 (or the pseudogene TRBV3-2), the J gene TRBJ2-5; D call uncertain. CDR1 LGHDT and CDR2 YNNKEL come from the germline V gene (reference sequence). V was cut by 0 bases and J by 5 bases, with 10 bases left in between. The CDR3 is 14 residues long. The CDR3 is CASSQDLRFETQYF. The CDR3 DNA reads as TGTGCCAGCAGCCAAGATCTACGGTTTGAGACCCAGTACTTC.

As DNA, the CDR3 is TGTGCCAGCAGCTTAGGTATCCACTCCACAGATACGCAGTATTTT. It codes for CASSLGIHSTDTQYF. The rearrangement joins TRBV11-1 to TRBJ2-3; D is unresolved. This CDR3 contains 15 residues. V shed 1 base and J shed 2 bases, with 10 bases lying between them. Germline values: CDR1 SGHAT, CDR2 FQDESV (reference sequence). Complete variable domain (other parts from reference TRBV11-1 and TRBJ2-3): EAEVAQSPRYKITEKSQAVAFWCDPISGHATLYWYRQILGQGPELLVQFQDESVVDDSQLPKDRFSAERLKGVDSTLKIQPAELGDSAMYLCASSLGIHSTDTQYFGPGTRLTVL.

Here the CDR3 reads CASSLQGQTLSNQPQHF. In DNA form, the CDR3 reads TGTGCCAGCAGCTTACAGGGGCAGACTCTTAGCAATCAGCCCCAGCATTTT. The V gene is TRBV7-2, the J gene TRBJ1-5; possible D gene TRBD1, 6 bases. Looked up from germline, CDR1 is SGHTA and CDR2 is FQGNSA. The CDR3 runs to 17 residues. Trimming removed 2 bases from V and 0 bases from J, with 14 bases in between. Looking up the rest from reference TRBV7-2 and TRBJ1-5 gives the full variable domain: GAGVSQSPSNKVTEKGKDVELRCDPISGHTALYWYRQSLGQGLEFLIYFQGNSAPDKSGLPSDRFSAERTGGSVSTLTIQRTQQEDSAVYLCASSLQGQTLSNQPQHFGDGTRLSIL.

This clone was detected only a few times. CDR3 DNA sequence: TGTGCCAGCAGTACAGGGGAATGGAACGAGCAGTACTTC. The encoded protein is CASSTGEWNEQYF. The genes are TRBV6-5 and TRBJ2-7, with 7 nucleotides matching TRBD1. V was pared by 5 bases and J by 5 bases, with 6 bases of the junction left unmatched. The CDR3 has 13 amino acids. In germline, CDR1 is MNHEY, CDR2 SVGAGI.

The CDR3 reads CASSQGGNYGYTF. The CDR3 bases are TGCGCCAGCAGCCAAGGGGGGAACTATGGCTACACCTTC. The rearrangement links TRBV4-1 to TRBJ1-2, with TRBD1 as a possible D gene (5 bases). Germline CDR1 reads MGHRA; CDR2 reads YSYEKL. This CDR3 spans 13 amino acids. V gave up 1 base and J gave up 2 bases, with 5 bases separating them.